The sequence of this T cell receptor (beta chain) was determined in a study of cytomegalovirus exposure and HLA in healthy donors. Vbeta (60) and Jbeta (13) primers were used in the PCR. Repertoires were generated with immunoSEQ multiplex PCR, while TCRdb's copy carries only in-frame clones and drops some. The data show 80,000 to 95,000 clones, more than 75% seen once. V trimming: 7 bases; J trimming: 3 bases; junction bases outside the gene matches: 8. This CDR3 region has 13 residues. The germline V gene has CDR1 SQVTM and CDR2 ANQGSEA. The receptor comes from a young man in good health and CMV-seropositive. The rearrangement links TRBV29-1 to TRBJ2-5; 7 nucleotides line up with TRBD2. The material sequenced was PBMCs. The CDR3, as DNA: TGCAGCGGGGGGGGGAGCCCGAAAGAGACCCAGTACTTC. Its protein product is CSGGGSPKETQYF.